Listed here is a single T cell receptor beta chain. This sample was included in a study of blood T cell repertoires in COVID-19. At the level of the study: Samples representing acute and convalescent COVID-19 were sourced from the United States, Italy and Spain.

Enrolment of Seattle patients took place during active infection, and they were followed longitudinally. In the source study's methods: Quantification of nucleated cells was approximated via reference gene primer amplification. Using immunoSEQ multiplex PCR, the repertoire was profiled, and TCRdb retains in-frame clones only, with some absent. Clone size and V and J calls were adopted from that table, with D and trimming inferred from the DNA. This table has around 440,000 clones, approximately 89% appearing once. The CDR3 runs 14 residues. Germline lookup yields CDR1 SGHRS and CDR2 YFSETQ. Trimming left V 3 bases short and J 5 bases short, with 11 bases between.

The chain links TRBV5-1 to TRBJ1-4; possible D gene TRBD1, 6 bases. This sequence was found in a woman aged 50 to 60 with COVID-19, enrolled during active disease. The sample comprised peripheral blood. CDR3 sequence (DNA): TGCGCCAGCAGCTCACAGGGAGAAAATGAAAAACTGTTTTTT. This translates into CASSSQGENEKLFF. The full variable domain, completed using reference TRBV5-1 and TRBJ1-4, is KAGVTQTPRYLIKTRGQQVTLSCSPISGHRSVSWYQQTPGQGLQFLFEYFSETQRNKGNFPGRFSGRQFSNSRSEMNVSTLELGDSALYLCASSSQGENEKLFFGSGTQLSVL.